This TCR beta chain emerged from a study of CD8 T cells in Susac syndrome. TCR beta sequencing covered blood CD8+ and CD4+ T cells. With random hexamers, reverse transcription was performed on roughly 0.5 to 1 ug of RNA. immunoSEQ multiplex PCR amplified TCR beta CDR3 across 54 Vbeta, 13 Jbeta. Each CDR3 protein gets one entry after TCRdb re-called the immunoSEQ multiplex PCR reads with MiXCR. The profile shows about 300,000 distinct CDR3 sequences, about 89% of them singletons. V shed 10 bases and J shed 3 bases, with 12 bases lying between them. The CDR3 spans 12 residues. Germline V gene data show CDR1 as SNHLY and CDR2 as FYNNEI.

The chain carries TRBV2 and TRBJ1-2; D is perhaps TRBD1 (6 bases). Sequenced input: CD8+ T cells from PBMCs. This receptor was obtained from a human donor with multiple sclerosis. Here the CDR3 DNA reads TGTGCCACCAATACAGGGTACTATGGCTACACCTTC. This translates into CATNTGYYGYTF.